This is a list of T cell receptor beta chains from one sample in a study of early T cells in non-severe SARS-CoV-2 infection. MiXCR, applied by TCRdb to the 5' RACE reads, yields one record per CDR3 protein. The sample consists of tens of thousands of distinct CDR3 sequences, roughly 10% of them appearing once. Sample: whole blood. These receptors came from an adult who was a healthcare worker with PCR-confirmed SARS-CoV-2 infection or an uninfected control (not recorded which). Both conserved end residues are part of each CDR3. The D gene is left open where the match is weak. Rows may omit the clone size; those that give it use once, few, many or a size class.

cdr3_nt cdr3_aa v_call d_call clone_size j_call
TGTGCCATCGGGTACGGGGGGATCAATGAGCAGTTCTTC CAIGYGGINEQFF TRBV10-3 TRBD2 NA TRBJ2-1
TGTGCCAGCAGGGCTAGCGGGCGGAACAATGAGCAGTTCTTC CASRASGRNNEQFF TRBV13 TRBD2 few TRBJ2-1
TGTGCCAGCAGCAGACAGGGAATGGAATCACCCCTCCACTTT CASSRQGMESPLHF TRBV11-2 TRBD1 few TRBJ1-6
TGTGCCAGCAGCCAAGTACCCTATGGCTACACCTTC CASSQVPYGYTF TRBV3-1 NA few TRBJ1-2
TGTGCCAGCAGCTTCGGACGCTCTGGGGCCAACGTCCTGACTTTC CASSFGRSGANVLTF TRBV5-6 NA many TRBJ2-6
TGTGCCAGCAGTCAATATCCGAATGACGGGGGAATTCAGTACTTC CASSQYPNDGGIQYF TRBV12-3/TRBV12-4 NA few TRBJ2-4
TGCAGTGCTAGAGAGAGGGTGGATACAGGCGAGCAGTACTTC CSARERVDTGEQYF TRBV20-1 NA NA TRBJ2-7
TGCAGCGTTGCGCCGACTAGCGCTAGCCAAGAGACCCAGTACTTC CSVAPTSASQETQYF TRBV29-1 TRBD2 few TRBJ2-5
TGCGCCAGCAGCCCCGAGGGGGCAGGGCACACTGAAGCTTTCTTT CASSPEGAGHTEAFF TRBV5-1 TRBD1 NA TRBJ1-1
TGTGCCAGCAGTTCTGAACGGGAGGAGGGCACAGATACGCAGTATTTT CASSSEREEGTDTQYF TRBV12-3/TRBV12-4 TRBD2 many TRBJ2-3
TGTGCCAGCAGTCCCCCCCGGCGGGGGCGAATCGGTGAGCAGTTCTTC CASSPPRRGRIGEQFF TRBV28 NA many TRBJ2-1
TGCAGTGCTAGAGGCCTTGCCATTGCAAATCTCCACGGGGAGCAGTACTTC CSARGLAIANLHGEQYF TRBV20-1 NA few TRBJ2-7
TGTGCCATCAGTTTAGCGGGAGGGCCGGATACGCAGTATTTT CAISLAGGPDTQYF TRBV10-3 TRBD2 few TRBJ2-3
TGTGCCAGCAGTTTTATCAGGGAGCGAGGCTACACCTTC CASSFIRERGYTF TRBV12-3/TRBV12-4 NA NA TRBJ1-2
TGTGCCAGCAGCTTAGGGGCAGGGGAAGCTTTCTTT CASSLGAGEAFF TRBV7-9 NA few TRBJ1-1
TGTGCCAGCAGTTACTCGGCTAGCTGGCGGGAGGCCTACGAGCAGTACTTC CASSYSASWREAYEQYF TRBV6-2/TRBV6-3 TRBD2 few TRBJ2-7
TGCAGTGCTGGGACCCCGGGACGGCCTTACGAGCAGTACTTC CSAGTPGRPYEQYF TRBV20-1 NA many TRBJ2-7
TGTGCCAGCGGGTCACCCGGGAGCGTTAAGTCGTCCTACGAGCAGTACTTC CASGSPGSVKSSYEQYF TRBV28 NA few TRBJ2-7
TGTGCCAGCAGCGAAGGACTAGCGGAAGAGACCCAGTACTTC CASSEGLAEETQYF TRBV9 TRBD2 NA TRBJ2-5
TGCAGTGCGATATGGACTAGCGGCTACGAGCAGTACTTC CSAIWTSGYEQYF TRBV20-1 TRBD2 NA TRBJ2-7
TGCAGTGCTAGTCTTACAGGGAACACTGAAGCTTTCTTT CSASLTGNTEAFF TRBV20-1 NA NA TRBJ1-1
TGTGCCAGCAGTCCCGCGGATGAAAAACTGTTTTTT CASSPADEKLFF TRBV6-2/TRBV6-3 NA few TRBJ1-4